This T cell receptor (beta chain) was captured by sequencing in a study of OX40 agonist ivuxolimab in advanced cancers. Measured with immunoSEQ multiplex PCR; TCRdb has only the in-frame clones, and not every one. The repertoire holds roughly 110,000 clones, with less than 95% as singletons. This CDR3 has 16 residues. Trimming took 6 bases from V and 2 from J; bases not matched to a gene: 9. Per germline, CDR1 MDHEN and CDR2 SYDVKM. Sequences were derived from CD4+ or CD8+ T cells sorted from blood, sampled in a trial of the OX40 agonist ivuxolimab. This receptor was obtained from an adult with an advanced solid tumor such as melanoma, head and neck, liver or kidney cancer. The gene calls are TRBV28 and TRBJ2-3; 9 bases map to TRBD1. For the CDR3, the DNA is TGTGCCAGCAGAGCCGGGGACAGGGATATCACAGATACGCAGTATTTT. This gives the protein CASRAGDRDITDTQYF.